This T cell receptor (beta chain) was sequenced during a study of blood T cell repertoires in COVID-19. About the study: Italy, Spain and the United States were the sources of the convalescent and acute COVID-19 samples. Nucleic acid was either cDNA or gDNA, and it came from T cells, B-cell-depleted T cells, or PBMCs.

The CDR3 extends over 13 amino acids. V lost 8 bases to trimming and J lost 0 bases, with 10 bases between them. Measured with immunoSEQ multiplex PCR; TCRdb has only the in-frame clones, and not every one. Of some 95,000 clones listed, roughly nine tenths were seen once; the top ten hold around 1.8%. The TCR was taken from a human donor with active COVID-19. The donor label of this sample is uncertain. The sample taken for sequencing was peripheral blood. The chain is built from TRBV12-3 or TRBV12-4 and TRBJ1-2; possibly TRBD1 for D (5 bases). The CDR3 nucleotides are TGTGCCAGCGCCGACAGCGCTAACTATGGCTACACCTTC. It encodes CASADSANYGYTF.